This T cell receptor (beta chain) stems from a study of shared clonotypes between healthy human individuals. Notes on the study in general: Of the naive CD4 clonotypes, around 4.8% were shared across several donors. It was only blood that was sampled, and tissue repertoires likely differ.

About this clone itself: The antigen is unknown.

Those who donated were healthy HIV-negative adults, with no recent acute infections or vaccinations reported. The study separated CD4+ cells into CD45RA+ naive and CD45RA-negative memory subsets. V gave up 6 bases and J gave up 6 bases; unmatched junction bases: 9. This CDR3 contains 14 residues. Here immunoSEQ multiplex PCR was the method, and the copy in TCRdb shows in-frame clones only, minus some. The table shows roughly 640,000 clones, with less than 98% occurring only once. This sequence was found in a woman aged 25 to 39 in good health. The specimen sequenced was naive CD4+ T cells sorted from blood. Indicated subset: CD45RA+ positively selected. V and J are TRBV23-1 and TRBJ2-3, with TRBD1 identical over 7 bases. TRBV23-1 is known as an ORF, though its function is uncertain. The CDR3 is CASSPDRRIDTQYF. DNA of the CDR3: TGCGCCAGCAGCCCGGACAGGAGGATCGATACGCAGTATTTT.